This T cell receptor (beta chain) is drawn from a study of blood T cell repertoires in COVID-19. Study-wide background: PBMCs, B-cell-depleted T cells, or T cells were the source of the cDNA or gDNA that made up the material.

The CDR3 extends over 13 amino acids. Germline lookup yields CDR1 SGHTS and CDR2 YDEGEE. J was trimmed by 7 bases and V by 3 bases; bases with no gene match: 4. Two negative PCRs, clearance, or symptom resolution had been documented for recovered Cohort 3 donors. Data came from immunoSEQ multiplex PCR; TCRdb stores just in-frame clones and leaves some out. The table lists about 200,000 clones, roughly 87% of them singletons. This clonotype originated in a woman under 40 who had recovered from COVID-19. The chain links TRBV5-8 to TRBJ2-7; 10 bases map to TRBD2. Specimen: PBMCs or T cells enriched from blood (not recorded which). The CDR3 sequence is CASSWSTSGEQYF. The DNA for the CDR3 is TGTGCCAGCAGCTGGTCGACTAGCGGGGAGCAGTACTTC. The variable domain in full, with the rest retrieved from reference TRBV5-8 and TRBJ2-7, is EAGVTQSPTHLIKTRGQQATLRCSPISGHTSVYWYQQALGLGLQFLLWYDEGEERNRGNFPPRFSGRQFPNYSSELNVNALELEDSALYLCASSWSTSGEQYFGPGTRLTVT.